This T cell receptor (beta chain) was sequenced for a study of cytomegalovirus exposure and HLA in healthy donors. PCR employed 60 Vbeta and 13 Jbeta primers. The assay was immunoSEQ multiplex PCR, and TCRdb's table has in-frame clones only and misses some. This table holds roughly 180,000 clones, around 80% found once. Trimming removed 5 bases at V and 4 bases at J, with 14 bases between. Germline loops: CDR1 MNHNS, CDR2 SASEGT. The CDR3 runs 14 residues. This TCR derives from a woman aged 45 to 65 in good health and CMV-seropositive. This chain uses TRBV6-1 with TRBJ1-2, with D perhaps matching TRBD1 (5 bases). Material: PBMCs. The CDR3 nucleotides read TGTGCCAGCAGTATCTGGGAGGGGACCTATGGCTACACCTTC. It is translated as CASSIWEGTYGYTF.